These T cell receptor beta chains were read from a single sample in a study of PD-1 blockade in mismatch repair-deficient tumors. The repertoire was sequenced with immunoSEQ multiplex PCR; TCRdb's copy has only in-frame clones and lacks some. The sample holds 120,000 or so clones, roughly nine tenths seen once. The specimen was peripheral blood, collected 44 weeks after starting pembrolizumab. Receptors originate from an adult with mismatch repair-deficient cancer. Both conserved end residues are part of each CDR3. The D gene is left open where the match is weak. The size field is filled for only some rows; it gives once, few, many or a size class.

CDR3nt: TGCGCCAGCAGCTTGGGACAGGGGCGCAGGGACTATGGCTACACCTTC
CDR3aa: CASSLGQGRRDYGYTF
abundance: .
v_gene: TRBV5-1
d_gene: TRBD1
j_gene: TRBJ1-2

CDR3nt: TGTGCGCCCCCCCTAGCGGGAGGCCTAAATGAGCAGTTCTTC
CDR3aa: CAPPLAGGLNEQFF
abundance: .
v_gene: TRBV28
d_gene: TRBD2
j_gene: TRBJ2-1

CDR3nt: TGTGCCTGGAGTGTACGATCCAGGGGACTACAAGAGACCCAGTACTTC
CDR3aa: CAWSVRSRGLQETQYF
abundance: once
v_gene: TRBV30
d_gene: .
j_gene: TRBJ2-5

CDR3nt: TGTGCCAGCAGCGGGTCACAGGGGGAAGGGTTCCGCTACGAGCAGTACTTC
CDR3aa: CASSGSQGEGFRYEQYF
abundance: once
v_gene: TRBV5-4
d_gene: TRBD1
j_gene: TRBJ2-7

CDR3nt: TGTGCCATCAGTGAGTCTGCTAGCGGGAGTGGGGAGCAGTACTTC
CDR3aa: CAISESASGSGEQYF
abundance: .
v_gene: TRBV10-3
d_gene: TRBD2
j_gene: TRBJ2-7

CDR3nt: TGTGCCACCCGGGACGTCCGGGCAGATACGCAGTATTTT
CDR3aa: CATRDVRADTQYF
abundance: .
v_gene: TRBV10-3
d_gene: .
j_gene: TRBJ2-3

CDR3nt: TGTGCCAGCAGCTTCGGGATGCTAGCGGGAGGCGCATTGTACAATGAGCAGTTCTTC
CDR3aa: CASSFGMLAGGALYNEQFF
abundance: .
v_gene: TRBV13
d_gene: TRBD2
j_gene: TRBJ2-1

CDR3nt: TGCGCCAGCAGCCAAGTAAGGGGTACGGCTAGCGGGAGATCGGATACGCAGTATTTT
CDR3aa: CASSQVRGTASGRSDTQYF
abundance: .
v_gene: TRBV4-1
d_gene: TRBD2
j_gene: TRBJ2-3

CDR3nt: TGTGCCAGCAGCGTATACGTTGGCCGCACAGATACGCAGTATTTT
CDR3aa: CASSVYVGRTDTQYF
abundance: .
v_gene: TRBV9
d_gene: .
j_gene: TRBJ2-3

CDR3nt: TGCGCCAGCAGCCAAGCACAAGGGGGTGAAAAACCGTTTTTT
CDR3aa: CASSQAQGGEKPFF
abundance: .
v_gene: TRBV4-1
d_gene: .
j_gene: TRBJ1-4

CDR3nt: TGTGCCAGCAGCGTAGTGGGGTCGCGAAACACCGGGGAGCTGTTTTTT
CDR3aa: CASSVVGSRNTGELFF
abundance: .
v_gene: TRBV9
d_gene: .
j_gene: TRBJ2-2

CDR3nt: TGTGCCTGGAGCGGCCGGAACTCCTACGAGCAGTACTTC
CDR3aa: CAWSGRNSYEQYF
abundance: few
v_gene: TRBV30
d_gene: .
j_gene: TRBJ2-7

CDR3nt: TGCGCCAGCAGCCACCGAGACTCAACCTACGAGCAGTACTTC
CDR3aa: CASSHRDSTYEQYF
abundance: .
v_gene: TRBV4-1
d_gene: .
j_gene: TRBJ2-7

CDR3nt: TGTGCCAGCAGCTTGGGGCCCCCGGCTTACAATGAGCAGTTCTTC
CDR3aa: CASSLGPPAYNEQFF
abundance: .
v_gene: TRBV7-9
d_gene: .
j_gene: TRBJ2-1

CDR3nt: TGTGCCAGCAGCACCCTAGCGGGAGGTTACAATGAGCAGTTCTTC
CDR3aa: CASSTLAGGYNEQFF
abundance: .
v_gene: TRBV9
d_gene: TRBD2
j_gene: TRBJ2-1

CDR3nt: TGTGCCAGCAGTTTATGGAGGGGATCCGAAGCTTTCTTT
CDR3aa: CASSLWRGSEAFF
abundance: .
v_gene: TRBV28
d_gene: .
j_gene: TRBJ1-1

CDR3nt: TGTGCCAGCAGCCAAGAGACCCAGCGGGGAGACTACGAGCAGTACTTC
CDR3aa: CASSQETQRGDYEQYF
abundance: .
v_gene: TRBV4-2
d_gene: TRBD2
j_gene: TRBJ2-7

CDR3nt: TGTGCCAGCAGGCTAGACAGTAATTCACCCCTCCACTTT
CDR3aa: CASRLDSNSPLHF
abundance: .
v_gene: TRBV6-5
d_gene: .
j_gene: TRBJ1-6

CDR3nt: TGCGCCAGCAGCTTTTCCTTCCTAGCGGAGTACACCGGGGAGCTGTTTTTT
CDR3aa: CASSFSFLAEYTGELFF
abundance: .
v_gene: TRBV5-1
d_gene: TRBD2
j_gene: TRBJ2-2

CDR3nt: TGTGCCAGCAGCCTTGGCACCGGGGAGCTGTTTTTT
CDR3aa: CASSLGTGELFF
abundance: .
v_gene: TRBV6-5
d_gene: .
j_gene: TRBJ2-2

CDR3nt: TGTGCCATCAGTGAGGGGCCCAACTATGGCTACACCTTC
CDR3aa: CAISEGPNYGYTF
abundance: .
v_gene: TRBV10-3
d_gene: .
j_gene: TRBJ1-2

CDR3nt: TGTGCCAGCAGCTTACGAGCGACAGGGGTCTACAATGAGCAGTTCTTC
CDR3aa: CASSLRATGVYNEQFF
abundance: once
v_gene: TRBV7-6
d_gene: TRBD1
j_gene: TRBJ2-1

CDR3nt: TGTGCCAGCAGCTTCGGACGGACGCATAACTATGGCTACACCTTC
CDR3aa: CASSFGRTHNYGYTF
abundance: once
v_gene: TRBV5-8
d_gene: .
j_gene: TRBJ1-2

CDR3nt: TGTGCCAGCAGCGATCGGGGACAGCAAAACACTGAAGCTTTCTTT
CDR3aa: CASSDRGQQNTEAFF
abundance: .
v_gene: TRBV13
d_gene: TRBD1
j_gene: TRBJ1-1

CDR3nt: TGTGCCAGTAGTATGGGACTCTCCAAGGACGAGCAGTACTTC
CDR3aa: CASSMGLSKDEQYF
abundance: few
v_gene: TRBV19
d_gene: .
j_gene: TRBJ2-7

CDR3nt: TGTGCCAGCAGTTTCTCGGGAGAAGCGGATGAGCAGTTCTTC
CDR3aa: CASSFSGEADEQFF
abundance: .
v_gene: TRBV6-1
d_gene: .
j_gene: TRBJ2-1

CDR3nt: TGTGCCAGCAGACCCGACGTATCGAACACCGGGGAGCTGTTTTTT
CDR3aa: CASRPDVSNTGELFF
abundance: once
v_gene: TRBV6-6
d_gene: .
j_gene: TRBJ2-2

CDR3nt: TGTGCCAGCAGTCCGCCCACAGGGGTCCATCAGCCCCAGCATTTT
CDR3aa: CASSPPTGVHQPQHF
abundance: .
v_gene: TRBV27
d_gene: TRBD1
j_gene: TRBJ1-5

CDR3nt: TGTGCCATCAGAATATCCGGGACAGGGGGCACCGGGGAGCTGTTTTTT
CDR3aa: CAIRISGTGGTGELFF
abundance: .
v_gene: TRBV10-3
d_gene: TRBD1
j_gene: TRBJ2-2

CDR3nt: TGTGCCAGCAGCCTCGCGGTGGCTCGGGGCATTCAGTACTTC
CDR3aa: CASSLAVARGIQYF
abundance: .
v_gene: TRBV7-9
d_gene: .
j_gene: TRBJ2-4

CDR3nt: TGCAGCGTTGAACATAAAGCGACCGGGGAGCTGTTTTTT
CDR3aa: CSVEHKATGELFF
abundance: .
v_gene: TRBV29-1
d_gene: .
j_gene: TRBJ2-2

CDR3nt: TGCGCCAGCAGCTTGGTACTAGCGGGGGACTACGAGCAGTACTTC
CDR3aa: CASSLVLAGDYEQYF
abundance: once
v_gene: TRBV5-1
d_gene: TRBD2
j_gene: TRBJ2-7

CDR3nt: TGTGCCACCAGCAGAGAGGGCAGGGCAGGGGAGCCCCAGCATTTT
CDR3aa: CATSREGRAGEPQHF
abundance: .
v_gene: TRBV15
d_gene: .
j_gene: TRBJ1-5

CDR3nt: TGTGCCATCAGTGATCCGGGAGGTAGGGATGAGCAGTTCTTC
CDR3aa: CAISDPGGRDEQFF
abundance: .
v_gene: TRBV10-3
d_gene: TRBD2
j_gene: TRBJ2-1

CDR3nt: TGTGCCAGCAGCGTAGTGGGCCGGGCACCCAAAGAGACCCAGTACTTC
CDR3aa: CASSVVGRAPKETQYF
abundance: .
v_gene: TRBV9
d_gene: .
j_gene: TRBJ2-5

CDR3nt: TGTGCCAGCAGTTTATCTGGGAACTACGAGCAGTACTTC
CDR3aa: CASSLSGNYEQYF
abundance: few
v_gene: TRBV27
d_gene: .
j_gene: TRBJ2-7

CDR3nt: TGTGCCAGCAGCTTAAGGCTAGTAGGTCCCTACGAGCAGTACTTC
CDR3aa: CASSLRLVGPYEQYF
abundance: once
v_gene: TRBV11-2
d_gene: .
j_gene: TRBJ2-7